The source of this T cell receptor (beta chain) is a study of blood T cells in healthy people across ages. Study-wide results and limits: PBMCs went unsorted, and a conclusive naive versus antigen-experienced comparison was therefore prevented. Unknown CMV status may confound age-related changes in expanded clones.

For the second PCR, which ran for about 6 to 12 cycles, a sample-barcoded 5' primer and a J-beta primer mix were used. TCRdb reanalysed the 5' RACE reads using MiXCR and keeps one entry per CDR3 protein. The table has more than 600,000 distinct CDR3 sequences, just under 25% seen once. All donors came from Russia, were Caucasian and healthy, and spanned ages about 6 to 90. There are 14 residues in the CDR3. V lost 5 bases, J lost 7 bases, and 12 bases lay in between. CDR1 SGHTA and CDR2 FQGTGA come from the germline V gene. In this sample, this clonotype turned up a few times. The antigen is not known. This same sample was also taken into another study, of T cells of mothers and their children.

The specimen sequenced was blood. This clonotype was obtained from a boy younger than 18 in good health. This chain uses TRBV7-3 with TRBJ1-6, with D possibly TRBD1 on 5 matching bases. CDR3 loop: CASSPRQRNSPLHF. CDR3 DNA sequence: TGTGCCAGCAGCCCCCGACAGAGGAATTCACCCCTCCACTTT.